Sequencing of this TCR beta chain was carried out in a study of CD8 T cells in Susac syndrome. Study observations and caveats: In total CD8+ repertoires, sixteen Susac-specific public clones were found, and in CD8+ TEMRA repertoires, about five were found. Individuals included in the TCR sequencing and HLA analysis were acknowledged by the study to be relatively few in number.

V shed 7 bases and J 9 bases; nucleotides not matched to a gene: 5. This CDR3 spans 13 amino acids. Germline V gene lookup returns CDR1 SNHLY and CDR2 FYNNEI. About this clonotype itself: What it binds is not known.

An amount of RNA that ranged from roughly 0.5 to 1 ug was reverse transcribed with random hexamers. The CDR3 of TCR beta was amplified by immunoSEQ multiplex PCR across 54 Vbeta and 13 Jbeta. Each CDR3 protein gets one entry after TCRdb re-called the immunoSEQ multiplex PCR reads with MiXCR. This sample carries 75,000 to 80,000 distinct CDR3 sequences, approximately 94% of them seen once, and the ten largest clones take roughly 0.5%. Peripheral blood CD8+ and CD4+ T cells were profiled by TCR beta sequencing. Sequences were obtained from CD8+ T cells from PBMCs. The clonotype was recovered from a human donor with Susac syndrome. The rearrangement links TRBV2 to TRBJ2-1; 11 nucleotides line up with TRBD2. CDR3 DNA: TGTGCCAGCACTGTAGCGGGGGGGCTTGAGCAGTTCTTC. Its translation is CASTVAGGLEQFF.